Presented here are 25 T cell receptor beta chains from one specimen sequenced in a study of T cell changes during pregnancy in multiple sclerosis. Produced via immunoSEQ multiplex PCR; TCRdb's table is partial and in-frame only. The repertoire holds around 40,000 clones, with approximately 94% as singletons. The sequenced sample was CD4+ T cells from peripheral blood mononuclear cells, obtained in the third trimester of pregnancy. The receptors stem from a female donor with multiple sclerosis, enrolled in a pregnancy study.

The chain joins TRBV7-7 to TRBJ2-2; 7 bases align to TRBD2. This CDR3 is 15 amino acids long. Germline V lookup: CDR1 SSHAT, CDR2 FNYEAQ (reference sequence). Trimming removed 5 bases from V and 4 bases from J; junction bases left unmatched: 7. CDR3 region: CASSPTSHGTGELFF. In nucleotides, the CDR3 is TGTGCCAGCAGCCCGACTAGCCATGGCACCGGGGAGCTGTTTTTT. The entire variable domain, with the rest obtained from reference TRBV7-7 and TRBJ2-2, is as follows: GAGVSQSPRYKVTKRGQDVTLRCDPISSHATLYWYQQALGQGPEFLTYFNYEAQPDKSGLPSDRFSAERPEGSISTLTIQRTEQRDSAMYRCASSPTSHGTGELFFGEGSRLTVL.

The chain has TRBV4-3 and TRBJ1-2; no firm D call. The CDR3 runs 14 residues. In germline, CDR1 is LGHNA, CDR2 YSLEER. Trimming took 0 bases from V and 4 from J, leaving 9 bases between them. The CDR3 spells CASSQDSPVYGYTF. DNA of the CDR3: TGCGCCAGCAGCCAAGATTCCCCGGTCTATGGCTACACCTTC.

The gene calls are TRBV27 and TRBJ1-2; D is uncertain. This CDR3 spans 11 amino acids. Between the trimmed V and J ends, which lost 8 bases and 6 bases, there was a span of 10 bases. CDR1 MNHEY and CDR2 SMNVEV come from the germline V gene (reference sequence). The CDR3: CASGPEHGYTF. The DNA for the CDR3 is TGTGCCAGCGGCCCCGAACATGGCTACACCTTC.

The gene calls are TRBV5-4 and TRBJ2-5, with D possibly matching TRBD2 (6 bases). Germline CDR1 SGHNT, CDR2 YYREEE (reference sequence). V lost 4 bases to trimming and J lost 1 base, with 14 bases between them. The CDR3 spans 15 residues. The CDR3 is CASSDIRGSQETQYF. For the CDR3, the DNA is TGTGCCAGCAGCGATATACGGGGGTCCCAAGAGACCCAGTACTTC.

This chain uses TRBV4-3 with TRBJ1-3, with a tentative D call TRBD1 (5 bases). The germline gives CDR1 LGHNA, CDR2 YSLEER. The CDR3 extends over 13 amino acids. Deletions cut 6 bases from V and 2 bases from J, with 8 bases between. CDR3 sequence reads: CASRGGTGNTIYF. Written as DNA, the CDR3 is TGCGCCAGCAGGGGGGGTACTGGAAACACCATATATTTT.

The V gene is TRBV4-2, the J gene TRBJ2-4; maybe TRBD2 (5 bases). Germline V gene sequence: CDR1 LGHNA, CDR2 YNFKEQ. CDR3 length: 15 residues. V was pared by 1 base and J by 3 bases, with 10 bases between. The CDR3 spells CASSQGARVKNIQYF. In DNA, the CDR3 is TGTGCCAGCAGCCAAGGGGCGCGGGTCAAAAACATTCAGTACTTC.

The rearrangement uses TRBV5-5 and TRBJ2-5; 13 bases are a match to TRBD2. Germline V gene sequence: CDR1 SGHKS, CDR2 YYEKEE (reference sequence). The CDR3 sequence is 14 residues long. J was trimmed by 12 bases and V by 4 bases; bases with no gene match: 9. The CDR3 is CASSLVPGTSGEYF. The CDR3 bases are TGTGCCAGCAGCCTGGTACCCGGGACTAGCGGGGAGTACTTC.

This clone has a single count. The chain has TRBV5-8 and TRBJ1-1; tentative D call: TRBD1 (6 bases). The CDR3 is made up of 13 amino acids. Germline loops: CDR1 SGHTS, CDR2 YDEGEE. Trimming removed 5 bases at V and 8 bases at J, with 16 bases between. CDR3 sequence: CASRLSGGLEAFF. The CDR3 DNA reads TGTGCCAGCAGACTTAGCGGGGGCCTGGAAGCTTTCTTT.

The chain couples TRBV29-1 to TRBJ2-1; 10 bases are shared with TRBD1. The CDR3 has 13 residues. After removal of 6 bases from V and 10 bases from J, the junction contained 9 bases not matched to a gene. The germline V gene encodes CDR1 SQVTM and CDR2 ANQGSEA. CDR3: CSVDRDRGYEQFF. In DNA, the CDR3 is TGCAGCGTCGATCGGGACAGGGGATACGAGCAGTTCTTC.

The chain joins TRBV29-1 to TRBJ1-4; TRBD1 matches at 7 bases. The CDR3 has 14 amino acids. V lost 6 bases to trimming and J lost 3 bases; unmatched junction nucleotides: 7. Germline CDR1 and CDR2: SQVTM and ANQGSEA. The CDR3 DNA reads TGCAGCGTCGGTACCGGGACAGCTAATGAAAAACTGTTTTTT. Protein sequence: CSVGTGTANEKLFF.

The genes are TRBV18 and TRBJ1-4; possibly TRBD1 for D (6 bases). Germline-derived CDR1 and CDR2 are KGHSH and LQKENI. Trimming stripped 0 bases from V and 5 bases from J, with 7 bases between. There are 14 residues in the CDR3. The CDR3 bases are TGTGCCAGCTCACCACCCACAGGGAATGAAAAACTGTTTTTT. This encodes CASSPPTGNEKLFF. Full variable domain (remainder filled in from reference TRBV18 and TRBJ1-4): NAGVMQNPRHLVRRRGQEARLRCSPMKGHSHVYWYRQLPEEGLKFMVYLQKENIIDESGMPKERFSAEFPKEGPSILRIQQVVRGDSAAYFCASSPPTGNEKLFFGSGTQLSVL.

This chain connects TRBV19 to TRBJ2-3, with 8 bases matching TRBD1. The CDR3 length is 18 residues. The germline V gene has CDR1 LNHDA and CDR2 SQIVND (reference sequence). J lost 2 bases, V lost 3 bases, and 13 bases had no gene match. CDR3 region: CASSITTGGVTYTDTQYF. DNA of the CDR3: TGTGCCAGTAGTATTACCACAGGGGGAGTAACATACACAGATACGCAGTATTTT. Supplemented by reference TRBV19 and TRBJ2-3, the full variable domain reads DGGITQSPKYLFRKEGQNVTLSCEQNLNHDAMYWYRQDPGQGLRLIYYSQIVNDFQKGDIAEGYSVSREKKESFPLTVTSAQKNPTAFYLCASSITTGGVTYTDTQYFGPGTRLTVL.

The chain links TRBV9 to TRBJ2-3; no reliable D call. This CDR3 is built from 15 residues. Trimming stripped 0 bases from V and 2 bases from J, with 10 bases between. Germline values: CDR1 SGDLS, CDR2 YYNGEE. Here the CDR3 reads CASSVAGRHTDTQYF. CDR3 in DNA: TGTGCCAGCAGCGTAGCAGGCAGGCACACAGATACGCAGTATTTT. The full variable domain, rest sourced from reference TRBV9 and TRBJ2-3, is DSGVTQTPKHLITATGQRVTLRCSPRSGDLSVYWYQQSLDQGLQFLIQYYNGEERAKGNILERFSAQQFPDLHSELNLSSLELGDSALYFCASSVAGRHTDTQYFGPGTRLTVL.

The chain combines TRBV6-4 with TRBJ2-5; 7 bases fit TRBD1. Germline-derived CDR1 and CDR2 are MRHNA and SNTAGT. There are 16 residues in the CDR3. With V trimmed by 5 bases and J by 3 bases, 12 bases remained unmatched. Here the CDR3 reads CASSYNDRVSEETQYF. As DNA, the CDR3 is TGTGCCAGCAGTTACAACGACAGGGTATCCGAAGAGACCCAGTACTTC.

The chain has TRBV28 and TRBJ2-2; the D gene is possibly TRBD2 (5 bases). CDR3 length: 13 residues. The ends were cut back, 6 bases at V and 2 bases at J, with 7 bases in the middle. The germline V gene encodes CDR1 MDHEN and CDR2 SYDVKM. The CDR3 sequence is CASSGVNTGELFF. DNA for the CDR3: TGTGCCAGCAGCGGGGTAAACACCGGGGAGCTGTTTTTT.

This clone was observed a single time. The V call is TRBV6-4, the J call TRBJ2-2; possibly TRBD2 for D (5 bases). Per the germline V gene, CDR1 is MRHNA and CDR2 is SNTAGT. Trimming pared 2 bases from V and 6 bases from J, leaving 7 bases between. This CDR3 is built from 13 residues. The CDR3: CASSDGEPGELFF. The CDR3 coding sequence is TGTGCCAGCAGTGACGGGGAGCCCGGGGAGCTGTTTTTT.

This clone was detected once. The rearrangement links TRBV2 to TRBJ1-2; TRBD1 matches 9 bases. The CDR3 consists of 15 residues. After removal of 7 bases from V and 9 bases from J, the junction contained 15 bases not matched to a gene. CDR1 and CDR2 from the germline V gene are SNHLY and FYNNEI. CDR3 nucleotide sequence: TGTGCCAGCACTGATCTCGGGACAGGGTTTTCAAGCTACACCTTC. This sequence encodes CASTDLGTGFSSYTF.

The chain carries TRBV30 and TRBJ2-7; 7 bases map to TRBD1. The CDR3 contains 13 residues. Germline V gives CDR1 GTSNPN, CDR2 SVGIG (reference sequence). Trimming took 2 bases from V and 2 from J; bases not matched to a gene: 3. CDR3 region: CAWSPDRTYEQYF. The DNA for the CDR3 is TGTGCCTGGAGTCCGGACAGGACCTACGAGCAGTACTTC.

The CDR3 sequence is CATSRTSGRGNEQFF. The CDR3 nucleotides read TGTGCCACCAGCAGGACTAGCGGGAGGGGCAATGAGCAGTTCTTC. The chain employs TRBV15 and TRBJ2-1; 14 positions match TRBD2. The germline V gene encodes CDR1 LNHNV and CDR2 YYDKDF (reference sequence). V trimming: 3 bases; J trimming: 6 bases; junction bases outside the gene matches: 1. The CDR3 totals 15 residues.

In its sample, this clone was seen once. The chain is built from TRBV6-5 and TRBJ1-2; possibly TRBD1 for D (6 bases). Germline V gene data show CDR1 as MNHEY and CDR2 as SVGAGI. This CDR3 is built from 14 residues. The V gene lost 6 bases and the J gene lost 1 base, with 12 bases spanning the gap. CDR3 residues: CASRQGWGNYGYTF. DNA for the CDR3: TGTGCCAGCAGGCAGGGGTGGGGTAACTATGGCTACACCTTC.

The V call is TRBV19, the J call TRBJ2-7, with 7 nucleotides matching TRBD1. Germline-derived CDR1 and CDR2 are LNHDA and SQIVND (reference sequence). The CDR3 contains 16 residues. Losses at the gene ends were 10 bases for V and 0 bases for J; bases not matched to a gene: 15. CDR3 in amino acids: CATRYPAGTASYEQYF. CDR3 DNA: TGTGCCACCAGATATCCCGCCGGGACAGCCTCCTACGAGCAGTACTTC.

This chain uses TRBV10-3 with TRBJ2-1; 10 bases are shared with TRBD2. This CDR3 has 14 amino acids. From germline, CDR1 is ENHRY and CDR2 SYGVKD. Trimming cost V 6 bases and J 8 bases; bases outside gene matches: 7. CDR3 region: CAISERAGGDEQFF. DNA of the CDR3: TGTGCCATCAGCGAGCGAGCGGGAGGGGATGAGCAGTTCTTC.

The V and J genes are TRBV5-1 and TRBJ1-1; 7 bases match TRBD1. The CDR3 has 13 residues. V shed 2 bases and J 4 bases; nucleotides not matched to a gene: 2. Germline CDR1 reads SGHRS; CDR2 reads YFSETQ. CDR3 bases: TGCGCCAGCAGCTTAGGGGGCTCCACTGAAGCTTTCTTT. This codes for CASSLGGSTEAFF. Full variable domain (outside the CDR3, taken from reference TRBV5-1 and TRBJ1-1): KAGVTQTPRYLIKTRGQQVTLSCSPISGHRSVSWYQQTPGQGLQFLFEYFSETQRNKGNFPGRFSGRQFSNSRSEMNVSTLELGDSALYLCASSLGGSTEAFFGQGTRLTVV.

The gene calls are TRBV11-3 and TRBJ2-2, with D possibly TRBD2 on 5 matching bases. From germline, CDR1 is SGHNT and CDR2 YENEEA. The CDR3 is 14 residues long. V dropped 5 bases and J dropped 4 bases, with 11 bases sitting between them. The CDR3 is CASSLGGVTGELFF. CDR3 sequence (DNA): TGTGCCAGCAGCCTAGGAGGCGTCACCGGGGAGCTGTTTTTT.

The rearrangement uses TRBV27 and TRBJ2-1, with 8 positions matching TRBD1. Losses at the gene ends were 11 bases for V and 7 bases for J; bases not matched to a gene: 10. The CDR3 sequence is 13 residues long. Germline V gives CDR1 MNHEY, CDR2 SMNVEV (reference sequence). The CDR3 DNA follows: TGTGCCTCAACGACAGGGGCTCTAAATGAGCAGTTCTTC. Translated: CASTTGALNEQFF.